Below, 31 T cell receptor beta chains from the same sample are listed, as sequenced in a study of cytomegalovirus exposure and HLA in healthy donors. Researchers ran the PCR with 60 Vbeta and 13 Jbeta primers. The data were produced by immunoSEQ multiplex PCR, yet TCRdb's version contains in-frame clones alone and is incomplete. The sample yields 30,000 to 35,000 clones, of which the top ten take up around 3.5%. Sequenced: PBMCs. The source of these receptors is a man aged 35 to 55 in good health and CMV-seronegative.

This chain connects TRBV5-1 to TRBJ2-7; TRBD2 matches at 7 bases. The germline V gene encodes CDR1 SGHRS and CDR2 YFSETQ. V dropped 0 bases and J dropped 3; count of bases not matched to a gene: 3. The CDR3 runs 14 residues. CDR3 sequence: CASSLGGEGYEQYF. For the CDR3, the DNA is TGCGCCAGCAGCTTGGGCGGGGAGGGCTACGAGCAGTACTTC. The full variable domain, completed using reference TRBV5-1 and TRBJ2-7, is KAGVTQTPRYLIKTRGQQVTLSCSPISGHRSVSWYQQTPGQGLQFLFEYFSETQRNKGNFPGRFSGRQFSNSRSEMNVSTLELGDSALYLCASSLGGEGYEQYFGPGTRLTVT.

The chain carries TRBV19 and TRBJ1-4; perhaps TRBD1 as D (5 bases). The CDR3 consists of 14 residues. Germline assignment: CDR1 LNHDA and CDR2 SQIVND (reference sequence). Trimming left V 6 bases short and J 8 bases short, with 16 bases between. CDR3 DNA sequence: TGTGCCAGTAGGTTAGGGGTATGGGAAGAAAAACTGTTTTTT. Translating it yields CASRLGVWEEKLFF.

The chain is built from TRBV5-1 and TRBJ1-1; D is perhaps TRBD1 (6 bases). V was pared by 3 bases and J by 0 bases, with 12 bases between. The CDR3 runs 15 residues. CDR1 is SGHRS, CDR2 YFSETQ, per germline. For the CDR3, the DNA is TGCGCCAGCAGCTCAGGGGCGACCGTGAACACTGAAGCTTTCTTT. This gives the protein CASSSGATVNTEAFF. The entire variable domain, with the rest obtained from reference TRBV5-1 and TRBJ1-1, is as follows: KAGVTQTPRYLIKTRGQQVTLSCSPISGHRSVSWYQQTPGQGLQFLFEYFSETQRNKGNFPGRFSGRQFSNSRSEMNVSTLELGDSALYLCASSSGATVNTEAFFGQGTRLTVV.

This rearrangement joins TRBV6-1 to TRBJ2-7; D uncertain. Trimming cost V 1 base and J 2 bases, with 9 bases left between them. Germline V gene lookup returns CDR1 MNHNS and CDR2 SASEGT. The CDR3 has 14 residues. The CDR3 DNA follows: TGTGCCAGCAGTGAAGTTGCGAACGCCTACGAGCAGTACTTC. Translated: CASSEVANAYEQYF.

V usage is TRBV5-1 and J usage is TRBJ2-7, with D possibly being TRBD1 (7 bases). Trimming took off 0 bases at V and 6 bases at J, with 13 bases between the two ends. CDR3 size: 14 residues. Germline V gives CDR1 SGHRS, CDR2 YFSETQ. CDR3 coding DNA: TGCGCCAGCAGCTTGGTACCCCAGGGGGGCGAGCAGTACTTC. Translating gives CASSLVPQGGEQYF.

The V gene is TRBV4-1, the J gene TRBJ2-5; D not certain. In germline, CDR1 is MGHRA, CDR2 YSYEKL. The CDR3 covers 13 residues. V lost 4 bases to trimming and J lost 3 bases, with 9 bases between them. The chain's CDR3 is CASSPISEETQYF. Here the CDR3 DNA reads TGCGCCAGCAGCCCTATTAGTGAAGAGACCCAGTACTTC.

This rearrangement joins TRBV28 to TRBJ2-5; D may be TRBD1 (6 bases). The V and J ends lost 2 bases and 3 bases respectively, with 10 bases between them. The CDR3 length is 14 residues. Germline V lookup: CDR1 MDHEN, CDR2 SYDVKM. CDR3 coding DNA: TGTGCCAGCAGTTTACCACAGGGAGAAGAGACCCAGTACTTC. Translated: CASSLPQGEETQYF.

The chain links TRBV28 to TRBJ2-5; 7 bases agree with TRBD2. The CDR3 spans 13 residues. CDR1 is MDHEN and CDR2 is SYDVKM in the germline V gene. V lost 7 bases, J lost 2 bases, and 4 bases stayed unmatched. The CDR3 region is CASTNGGQETQYF. DNA of the CDR3: TGTGCCAGCACGAACGGGGGGCAAGAGACCCAGTACTTC. Together with reference TRBV28 and TRBJ2-5, the CDR3 gives the full variable domain: DVKVTQSSRYLVKRTGEKVFLECVQDMDHENMFWYRQDPGLGLRLIYFSYDVKMKEKGDIPEGYSVSREKKERFSLILESASTNQTSMYLCASTNGGQETQYFGPGTRLLVL.

By frequency, this clone registers medium-sized (0.01 to 0.1%). The rearrangement uses TRBV11-3 and TRBJ2-1; 7 bases are a match to TRBD2. The CDR3 is 17 amino acids. V shed 3 bases and J 3 bases; nucleotides not matched to a gene: 11. Germline CDR1 SGHNT, CDR2 YENEEA. The CDR3 sequence: CASSFHREERIYNEQFF. CDR3 coding DNA: TGTGCCAGCAGCTTCCACCGGGAGGAACGAATCTACAATGAGCAGTTCTTC.

The chain has TRBV4-3 and TRBJ2-7; no definite D call. In germline, CDR1 is LGHNA, CDR2 YSLEER. Trimming cost V 3 bases and J 3 bases, with 9 bases left between them. The CDR3 spans 13 residues. The CDR3 loop reads CASSQDWSYEQYF. Written as DNA, the CDR3 is TGCGCCAGCAGCCAGGATTGGAGCTACGAGCAGTACTTC.

Concerning this clone: The germline gene is not matched at one end of the junction; a read error may be the cause. The rearrangement uses TRBV9 and TRBJ1-1; TRBD1 agrees at 10 bases. This CDR3 has 15 amino acids. CDR1 is SGDLS and CDR2 is YYNGEE in the germline V gene. The CDR3, as DNA: TGTGCCAGCAGCGTAGGGTCGGGACAGGGGACTGAAGATTTCTTT. Protein product: CASSVGSGQGTEDFF.

V gene TRBV25-1 combines with J gene TRBJ1-2, with unresolved D. Germline V CDR1 and CDR2: MGHDK, SYGVNS. The CDR3 length is 14 residues. V was trimmed by 3 bases and J by 4 bases, leaving 12 bases between them. The CDR3 DNA reads TGTGCCAGCAGTGAGTTGAGCGGGATCTATGGCTACACCTTC. It specifies CASSELSGIYGYTF.

DNA for the CDR3: TGTGCCATCAGCCAAGGAGGCAGCTACGAGCAGTACTTC. Translating it yields CAISQGGSYEQYF. V and J are TRBV10-3 and TRBJ2-7; possibly TRBD2 for D (5 bases). This CDR3 spans 13 amino acids. The germline CDR1 and CDR2 sequences are ENHRY and SYGVKD. Trimming took 6 bases from V and 3 from J, leaving 12 bases between them.

CDR3 sequence: CASSSTIGVEQYF. The DNA of the CDR3 is TGTGCCAGCAGCTCGACTATCGGGGTCGAGCAGTACTTC. The rearrangement joins TRBV9 to TRBJ2-7; D is possibly TRBD2 (5 bases). The CDR3 sequence is 13 residues long. The germline CDR1 and CDR2 sequences are SGDLS and YYNGEE. Trimming cost V 4 bases and J 6 bases, with 14 bases left between them.

The genes are TRBV4-1 and TRBJ2-7; tentative D call: TRBD2 (5 bases). CDR3 size: 15 residues. The V gene's germline CDR1 is MGHRA and CDR2 YSYEKL. With 4 bases removed from V and 5 bases from J, the gap between germline ends came to 18 bases. CDR3 residues: CASSPRRASIHEQYF. The CDR3 nucleotides are TGCGCCAGCAGCCCGAGGCGGGCTAGCATCCACGAGCAGTACTTC.

The V gene is TRBV7-2, the J gene TRBJ2-5; 7 bases fit TRBD1. Trimming took 2 bases from V and 6 from J; bases not matched to a gene: 3. CDR3 length equals 13 residues. Germline V gives CDR1 SGHTA, CDR2 FQGNSA. CDR3 sequence reads: CASSLSDRQTQYF. The CDR3 DNA follows: TGTGCCAGCAGCTTATCGGACAGGCAGACCCAGTACTTC.

The chain couples TRBV14 to TRBJ1-2; TRBD1 aligns across 9 bases. CDR3 length: 16 residues. Per germline, CDR1 SGHDN and CDR2 FVKESK. Trimming took 6 bases from V and 4 from J; bases not matched to a gene: 12. The CDR3 region is CASRESGTGRGYGYTF. Here the CDR3 DNA reads TGTGCCAGCAGGGAGTCCGGGACAGGGAGGGGCTATGGCTACACCTTC.

CDR3 in DNA: TGTGCCAGCAGTTTAGCGGGAGGAGACTACGAGCAGTACTTC. Translation: CASSLAGGDYEQYF. The V and J genes are TRBV28 and TRBJ2-7; 8 nucleotides match TRBD2. Germline V CDR1 and CDR2: MDHEN, SYDVKM. J gave up 3 bases and V 2 bases, and 3 bases lay outside the gene matches. CDR3 length: 14 residues. Full variable domain (rest looked up from reference TRBV28 and TRBJ2-7): DVKVTQSSRYLVKRTGEKVFLECVQDMDHENMFWYRQDPGLGLRLIYFSYDVKMKEKGDIPEGYSVSREKKERFSLILESASTNQTSMYLCASSLAGGDYEQYFGPGTRLTVT.

The chain employs TRBV6-1 and TRBJ1-1; D is undetermined. This CDR3 region has 12 residues. V shed 6 bases and J shed 1 base, with 6 bases lying between them. Germline V CDR1 and CDR2: MNHNS, SASEGT. The CDR3, as DNA: TGTGCCAGCAGGGAGGGGAACACTGAAGCTTTCTTT. Protein: CASREGNTEAFF.

This chain connects TRBV5-1 to TRBJ2-2; 8 bases line up with TRBD2. J gave up 7 bases and V 5 bases, and 7 bases lay outside the gene matches. The germline CDR1 and CDR2 sequences are SGHRS and YFSETQ. This CDR3 comprises 14 residues. Written as DNA, the CDR3 is TGCGCCAGCAGGGCTAGCGGGCCTAACGGGGAGCTGTTTTTT. Translation: CASRASGPNGELFF.

The chain employs TRBV7-2 and TRBJ1-2; TRBD1 matches at 8 bases. Trimming removed 2 bases from V and 4 bases from J; junction bases left unmatched: 9. The CDR3 extends over 16 amino acids. From germline, CDR1 is SGHTA and CDR2 FQGNSA. CDR3 sequence reads: CASSLRSGGAGYGYTF. In DNA, the CDR3 is TGTGCCAGCAGCTTAAGGTCAGGGGGCGCAGGCTATGGCTACACCTTC.

V and J are TRBV30 and TRBJ2-7; 7 bases map to TRBD2. V lost 2 bases and J lost 6; bases outside the gene matches: 13. The length of the CDR3 is 15 residues. CDR1 and CDR2 (germline): GTSNPN, SVGIG (reference sequence). CDR3 DNA: TGTGCCTGGAGTTCCGCGGGGGTGACGGCTGGCGAGCAGTACTTC. It yields the protein CAWSSAGVTAGEQYF.

V usage is TRBV6-1 and J usage is TRBJ2-7; TRBD2 matches 16 bases. Germline V gene data show CDR1 as MNHNS and CDR2 as SASEGT. The CDR3 is 19 residues long. J gave up 4 bases and V 1 base, and 10 bases lay outside the gene matches. This CDR3 is CASSEVPGLAGGPKYEQYF. Here the CDR3 DNA reads TGTGCCAGCAGTGAAGTCCCGGGACTAGCGGGAGGGCCTAAGTACGAGCAGTACTTC.

The chain couples TRBV6-6 to TRBJ1-1; D possibly corresponds to TRBD1 (5 bases). The V end was cut by 2 bases, the J end by 8 bases, with 12 bases between. CDR3 length equals 13 residues. Germline lookup yields CDR1 MNHNY and CDR2 SVGAGI (reference sequence). The DNA of the CDR3 is TGTGCCAGCAGTTACCTCGACAGAAGCGAAGCTTTCTTT. Encoded protein: CASSYLDRSEAFF.

This chain connects TRBV7-2 to TRBJ2-7, with TRBD1 matching over 7 bases. Unmatched junction bases numbered 1, after V lost 3 bases and J lost 5 bases. Germline CDR1 and CDR2: SGHTA and FQGNSA. The length of the CDR3 is 12 residues. This chain's CDR3 is CASSLGQHEQYF. The CDR3 DNA follows: TGTGCCAGCAGCTTGGGACAGCACGAGCAGTACTTC. Together with reference TRBV7-2 and TRBJ2-7, the CDR3 gives the full variable domain: GAGVSQSPSNKVTEKGKDVELRCDPISGHTALYWYRQSLGQGLEFLIYFQGNSAPDKSGLPSDRFSAERTGGSVSTLTIQRTQQEDSAVYLCASSLGQHEQYFGPGTRLTVT.

This chain joins TRBV9 and TRBJ2-1; 9 nucleotides align to TRBD2. J gave up 5 bases and V 0 bases, and 6 bases lay outside the gene matches. The germline V gene has CDR1 SGDLS and CDR2 YYNGEE. The CDR3 consists of 16 residues. The CDR3 loop reads CASSVDEREADNEQFF. CDR3 bases: TGTGCCAGCAGCGTAGATGAGCGGGAGGCGGACAATGAGCAGTTCTTC.

V gene TRBV9 combines with J gene TRBJ2-3; a weak D match, TRBD2 (7 bases). CDR1 and CDR2 (germline): SGDLS, YYNGEE. The CDR3 totals 15 residues. V was clipped by 0 bases and J by 2 bases, with 10 bases between them. The CDR3 DNA sequence: TGTGCCAGCAGCGTAGTAGGGGGGGCCACAGATACGCAGTATTTT. It specifies CASSVVGGATDTQYF.

This rearrangement joins TRBV6-5 to TRBJ1-2; TRBD1 matches at 10 bases. Germline-derived CDR1 and CDR2 are MNHEY and SVGAGI. The CDR3 contains 14 residues. V dropped 0 bases and J dropped 7; count of bases not matched to a gene: 2. The CDR3 nucleotides are TGTGCCAGCAGTTACTCGACAGGGGGCTTTGGCTACACCTTC. Amino acids: CASSYSTGGFGYTF.

V and J are TRBV6-5 and TRBJ2-1; 8 bases line up with TRBD2. Germline CDR1 and CDR2: MNHEY and SVGAGI. The CDR3 is 16 residues long. Trimming cost V 4 bases and J 5 bases; bases outside gene matches: 10. CDR3 in amino acids: CASSSPGSGIDNEQFF. CDR3 DNA sequence: TGTGCCAGCAGTTCCCCGGGTAGCGGGATCGACAATGAGCAGTTCTTC.

The chain carries TRBV29-1 and TRBJ1-1; maybe TRBD1 (6 bases). The V gene's germline CDR1 is SQVTM and CDR2 ANQGSEA. The V gene lost 6 bases and the J gene lost 4 bases, with 18 bases spanning the gap. The CDR3 sequence is 14 residues long. The CDR3 protein is CSVRPPGVATEAFF. The CDR3 DNA follows: TGCAGCGTCCGACCCCCAGGGGTGGCCACTGAAGCTTTCTTT.

The chain carries TRBV9 and TRBJ2-1, with 13 bases lining up with TRBD2. Germline V gene lookup returns CDR1 SGDLS and CDR2 YYNGEE. The CDR3 runs 15 residues. Unmatched junction bases numbered 4, after V lost 3 bases and J lost 7 bases. The CDR3 coding sequence is TGTGCCAGCAGCGAGGGACTAGCGGGACTTAATGAGCAGTTCTTC. Translated: CASSEGLAGLNEQFF.